This TCR beta chain came from a study of blood T cell repertoires in COVID-19. Germline V gives CDR1 SNHLY, CDR2 FYNNEI. After removal of 8 bases from V and 8 bases from J, the junction contained 14 bases not matched to a gene. The CDR3 totals 14 residues. Measured with immunoSEQ multiplex PCR; TCRdb has only the in-frame clones, and not every one. Altogether over 600,000 clones are present, around 89% being singletons, with the ten largest covering roughly 0.26%. The sequenced sample was peripheral blood. This chain joins TRBV2 and TRBJ1-2; 7 bases are shared with TRBD1. The receptor's source is a woman younger than 35 with acute or convalescent COVID-19. This CDR3 is CASQSLTGYRGYTF. The CDR3 nucleotides are TGTGCCAGCCAGTCGCTGACAGGGTATCGGGGCTACACCTTC.